This entry concerns a single T cell receptor beta chain. A single count supports this clone. Its antigen is currently not known. No much larger clone is present one base from it, and per-base qualities are unavailable. The data belong to a study of cytomegalovirus exposure and HLA in healthy donors (dated by TCRdb to about 2017). Notes on the research overall: According to a later analysis, the 120 or so validation repertoires were produced on the same platform as the 700 or so repertoires of the first cohort. Along with the approximately 700-subject first cohort, a separate validation cohort of roughly 110 different subjects was used. The aim of the study was to test whether cataloging public T cell receptors could identify signatures of past pathogen exposure. To predict cytomegalovirus infection status, the study combined high-throughput TCR immunosequencing, statistical association of individual TCRs with disease status, and machine learning. The full study reports these points: Most TCR sequences were observed very rarely across donors, whereas some public TCRs were present in many individuals. A total of about 150 TCR beta chains were listed by the study as associated with cytomegalovirus. In vitro tests confirmed that a few of the cytomegalovirus-associated TCR beta chains recognize cytomegalovirus antigens. The classifier was reported to diagnose cytomegalovirus status with high specificity and sensitivity in both the original cohort and the validation cohort. In a later analysis, TCRs clustered in the first cohort were found to also tend to co-occur in the 120 or so validation repertoires, with approximately 95% of cluster scores above 0. It was suggested by the authors that the approach could potentially be generalized to other disease states and immunological phenotypes. A later analysis had no HLA typing for the validation cohort, so co-occurrence there was scored across all 110 or so repertoires.

Libraries came from the immunoSEQ multiplex PCR assay. In the authors' own workflow: A statistical classification framework was developed to diagnose cytomegalovirus status using the catalog of TCR beta chain sequences. TCRdb holds this immuneACCESS table with in-frame rearrangements only. Some clones are missing; in checked studies, unresolved V genes explain under half, and the rest has no known cause. Clone size and the V and J calls come from that table; the DNA yielded D and trimming. A total of roughly 230,000 clones appear in this sample, roughly 87% of them only once. The ten largest clonotypes hold approximately 3.1% of the sample. Donors formed part of the validation cohort, which comprised 95 to 150 subjects and was distinct from the first cohort of 550 to 850 subjects. The sample taken for sequencing was PBMCs. The origin of this receptor is a woman in her 30s in good health and CMV-seronegative.

The CDR3 in this case is CASSQGPGPANEKLFF. The DNA sequence is as follows: TGCGCCAGCAGCCAAGGACCGGGACCGGCTAATGAAAAACTGTTTTTT. Rearrangement joined TRBV4-3 to TRBJ1-4; the D segment could be TRBD1, given 5 matching bases. The CDR3 starts with the cysteine, ends with the phenylalanine, and has 16 residues. The DNA shown is the 48-base CDR3, in frame from base 1. Cut back by 1 base and 3 bases, the V and J ends lie 12 bases apart. For CDR1 and CDR2, the germline V gene lists LGHNA and YSLEER.